What follows are 32 T cell receptor beta chains derived from one specimen sequenced in a study of blood T cell repertoires in COVID-19 (dated by TCRdb to 2018 to 2021). Library preparation used the immunoSEQ multiplex PCR assay. The table was pulled from immuneACCESS by TCRdb, which kept in-frame rearrangements only. Such tables lose some clones; where checked, under half of the loss comes from unresolved V genes, and the rest has no known cause. Counted in this sample were tens of thousands of clones; approximately 91% of them appeared once. Approximately 1.6% of the sample lies in the top ten. The sequenced sample was peripheral blood. The receptors stem from a human donor in a cohort sampled during active COVID-19.

This chain uses TRBV29-1 with TRBJ2-3; 10 bases are a match to TRBD2. The CDR3 sequence is 14 residues long. Losses at the gene ends were 4 bases for V and 4 bases for J; bases not matched to a gene: 5. Germline V gives CDR1 SQVTM, CDR2 ANQGSEA. CDR3 sequence: CSVVASGSPDTQYF. CDR3 nucleotides: TGCAGCGTTGTGGCTAGCGGGAGCCCAGATACGCAGTATTTT.

The rearrangement links TRBV5-1 to TRBJ2-5; a possible D gene is TRBD2 (6 bases). The CDR3 is 13 amino acids. Germline CDR1 reads SGHRS; CDR2 reads YFSETQ. Trimming removed 4 bases at V and 5 bases at J, with 12 bases between. Written as DNA, the CDR3 is TGCGCCAGCAGCGTCCGGGACTTCGAGACCCAGTACTTC. This translates into CASSVRDFETQYF.

The chain uses TRBV16 and TRBJ1-1; 10 bases match TRBD1. Looked up from germline, CDR1 is KGHSY and CDR2 is FQNENV. This CDR3 spans 17 amino acids. The J segment lost 2 bases and the V segment lost 1 base, leaving 7 bases of the junction unmatched. This CDR3 is CASSQLDRGGGNTEAFF. The CDR3 DNA reads TGTGCCAGCAGCCAATTGGACAGGGGGGGTGGTAACACTGAAGCTTTCTTT.

The rearrangement uses TRBV29-1 and TRBJ2-5; 9 bases line up with TRBD1. Germline V CDR1 and CDR2: SQVTM, ANQGSEA. The CDR3 runs 13 residues. V gave up 6 bases and J gave up 5 bases; unmatched junction bases: 7. This CDR3 reads CSVGTGNGETQYF. The CDR3 DNA is TGCAGCGTCGGGACAGGGAACGGGGAGACCCAGTACTTC.

This chain uses TRBV7-9 with TRBJ1-4; D may be TRBD1 (6 bases). Germline V CDR1 and CDR2: SEHNR, FQNEAQ (reference sequence). Trimming pared 3 bases from V and 0 bases from J, leaving 11 bases between. The CDR3 has 16 residues. Here the CDR3 reads CASSFGQLATNEKLFF. CDR3 bases: TGTGCCAGCAGCTTTGGACAGCTTGCAACTAATGAAAAACTGTTTTTT.

CDR3 coding DNA: TGTGCCAGTAGTATAGGAGGAGTTTCCTACGAGCAGTACTTC. As protein: CASSIGGVSYEQYF. The chain has TRBV19 and TRBJ2-7; D unclear. The V end was cut by 1 base, the J end by 1 base, with 8 bases between. This CDR3 has 14 amino acids. Germline CDR1 and CDR2: LNHDA and SQIVND (reference sequence). The whole variable domain, filled in from reference TRBV19 and TRBJ2-7, reads DGGITQSPKYLFRKEGQNVTLSCEQNLNHDAMYWYRQDPGQGLRLIYYSQIVNDFQKGDIAEGYSVSREKKESFPLTVTSAQKNPTAFYLCASSIGGVSYEQYFGPGTRLTVT.

The rearrangement joins TRBV7-2 to TRBJ1-1; D ambiguous. Looked up from germline, CDR1 is SGHTA and CDR2 is FQGNSA. This CDR3 spans 14 amino acids. With 5 bases removed from V and 0 bases from J, the gap between germline ends came to 10 bases. The CDR3: CASSPLRVNTEAFF. The CDR3 DNA reads as TGTGCCAGCAGCCCCCTGAGGGTGAACACTGAAGCTTTCTTT.

The chain employs TRBV6-5 and TRBJ1-6; unclear D gene. This CDR3 spans 15 amino acids. V lost 2 bases to trimming and J lost 14 bases, with 19 bases between them. Per germline, CDR1 MNHEY and CDR2 SVGAGI. This chain's CDR3 is CASSYMGIPRGSLHF. The CDR3 DNA reads TGTGCCAGCAGTTACATGGGGATCCCACGGGGATCCCTCCACTTT.

This clone was counted a few times. The V and J genes are TRBV6-6 and TRBJ1-5; no clear D. In germline, CDR1 is MNHNY, CDR2 SVGAGI (reference sequence). Trimming cost V 0 bases and J 6 bases, with 15 bases left between them. The CDR3 runs 16 residues. Here the CDR3 DNA reads TGTGCCAGCAGTTACTCCACACCGGGAGGGAGTCAGCCCCAGCATTTT. Protein: CASSYSTPGGSQPQHF.

V is TRBV19 and J is TRBJ2-1; D is uncertain. Per germline, CDR1 LNHDA and CDR2 SQIVND (reference sequence). V was cut by 10 bases and J by 16 bases, with 11 bases left in between. The CDR3 has 8 amino acids. CDR3 region: CATFLIFF. The CDR3 nucleotides read TGTGCCACCTTCCTTATATTCTTC.

The chain has TRBV25-1 and TRBJ1-2, with 8 bases fitting TRBD1. Trimming at V came to 4 bases and at J to 8 bases, leaving 9 bases not matched to a gene. Germline CDR1 reads MGHDK; CDR2 reads SYGVNS. CDR3 length: 14 residues. The CDR3 is CASSGIQGARGYTF. In DNA, the CDR3 is TGTGCCAGCAGTGGGATTCAGGGGGCCCGGGGCTACACCTTC.

The V and J genes are TRBV19 and TRBJ2-7; D gene unclear. The germline gives CDR1 LNHDA, CDR2 SQIVND (reference sequence). CDR3 size: 13 residues. V was clipped by 5 bases and J by 5 bases, with 13 bases between them. For the CDR3, the DNA is TGTGCCAGTAGTTCCTCGGGTTTCCACGAGCAGTACTTC. Translated, it gives CASSSSGFHEQYF.

The chain carries TRBV27 and TRBJ2-7; 11 nucleotides match TRBD2. V was clipped by 6 bases and J by 6 bases; unmatched bases: 19. The CDR3 consists of 18 residues. Germline V gene sequence: CDR1 MNHEY, CDR2 SMNVEV (reference sequence). The chain's CDR3 is CASSTIPRTSGPLVEQYF. The DNA of the CDR3 is TGTGCCAGCAGCACAATTCCCCGGACTAGCGGGCCCCTCGTCGAGCAGTACTTC.

The chain joins TRBV9 to TRBJ2-5; TRBD2 aligns across 11 bases. CDR3 size: 14 residues. V lost 3 bases to trimming and J lost 3 bases; unmatched junction nucleotides: 1. CDR1 and CDR2 from the germline V gene are SGDLS and YYNGEE. CDR3 protein: CASSGLAGKETQYF. The DNA for the CDR3 is TGTGCCAGCAGCGGACTAGCGGGAAAAGAGACCCAGTACTTC.

The chain is built from TRBV14 and TRBJ2-5; D gene uncertain. Per germline, CDR1 SGHDN and CDR2 FVKESK. This CDR3 has 13 residues. V lost 0 bases and J 9 bases, leaving 11 bases between the germline ends. CDR3 nucleotides: TGTGCCAGCAGCCAAGAGTCCCTCCGTTCCCAGTACTTC. This encodes CASSQESLRSQYF.

The V gene is TRBV15, the J gene TRBJ2-3; 9 bases line up with TRBD1. V dropped 9 bases and J dropped 5; count of bases not matched to a gene: 3. Germline CDR1 LNHNV, CDR2 YYDKDF (reference sequence). The CDR3 extends over 12 amino acids. This CDR3 is CATGQGKDTQYF. CDR3 sequence (DNA): TGTGCCACGGGACAGGGTAAAGATACGCAGTATTTT.

The J gene is TRBJ2-7, the V gene TRBV6-5; D may be TRBD2 (5 bases). CDR1 is MNHEY and CDR2 is SVGAGI in the germline V gene. The CDR3 is 16 amino acids. V lost 2 bases and J 1 base, leaving 15 bases between the germline ends. CDR3 protein: CASSYNTMGVSYEQYF. The CDR3 DNA follows: TGTGCCAGCAGTTACAATACAATGGGAGTTTCCTACGAGCAGTACTTC.

The chain is built from TRBV5-1 and TRBJ2-1, with 7 bases identical to TRBD1. The germline V gene encodes CDR1 SGHRS and CDR2 YFSETQ. This CDR3 has 14 residues. J lost 5 bases, V lost 4 bases, and 6 bases had no gene match. The CDR3 sequence is CASSPGQTNNEQFF. The CDR3 DNA follows: TGCGCCAGCAGCCCGGGACAGACCAACAATGAGCAGTTCTTC. The entire variable domain, with the rest obtained from reference TRBV5-1 and TRBJ2-1, is as follows: KAGVTQTPRYLIKTRGQQVTLSCSPISGHRSVSWYQQTPGQGLQFLFEYFSETQRNKGNFPGRFSGRQFSNSRSEMNVSTLELGDSALYLCASSPGQTNNEQFFGPGTRLTVL.

This chain uses TRBV2 with TRBJ2-1; TRBD1 aligns across 8 bases. There are 15 residues in the CDR3. V shed 4 bases and J 1 base; nucleotides not matched to a gene: 3. Germline lookup yields CDR1 SNHLY and CDR2 FYNNEI. CDR3 sequence reads: CASSATGGSYNEQFF. The DNA for the CDR3 is TGTGCCAGCAGTGCTACAGGGGGGTCCTACAATGAGCAGTTCTTC.

V gene TRBV29-1 combines with J gene TRBJ1-2; the match to TRBD1 covers 9 bases. Trimming removed 7 bases from V and 3 bases from J; junction bases left unmatched: 15. Germline CDR1 SQVTM, CDR2 ANQGSEA. This CDR3 spans 16 amino acids. In DNA, the CDR3 is TGCAGCGCTGATCACACAGGGGGCGGTTCGGACTATGGCTACACCTTC. This encodes CSADHTGGGSDYGYTF.

The chain joins TRBV11-3 to TRBJ2-1; weak D call: TRBD1 (6 bases). Trimming shortened V by 5 bases and J by 9 bases, and 20 bases separated the two germline ends. Germline V gene sequence: CDR1 SGHNT, CDR2 YENEEA. The CDR3 has 15 residues. The chain's CDR3 is CASSPRGRGPGEQFF. In DNA form, the CDR3 reads TGTGCCAGCAGCCCCCGCGGCAGGGGCCCGGGTGAGCAGTTCTTC.

This clone occurred once. V gene TRBV12-3 or TRBV12-4 combines with J gene TRBJ2-7; tentative D call: TRBD2 (6 bases). The CDR3 has 13 residues. V was cut by 3 bases and J by 11 bases, with 17 bases left in between. CDR3 bases: TGTGCCAGCAGTTTCCGGGGGAATTCTTTGGAGTACTTC. Its protein is CASSFRGNSLEYF.

The rearrangement joins TRBV14 to TRBJ2-3; 9 nucleotides match TRBD2. V lost 4 bases and J lost 4; bases outside the gene matches: 15. This CDR3 has 18 amino acids. Germline CDR1 and CDR2: SGHDN and FVKESK. Here the CDR3 DNA reads TGTGCCAGCAGCCTCTTTTGGCGGCGCGGGAGGGCCCCAGATACGCAGTATTTT. It is translated as CASSLFWRRGRAPDTQYF.

The rearrangement uses TRBV5-1 and TRBJ2-3, with D uncertain. The CDR3 loop spans 15 amino acids. The germline V and J ends were trimmed by 6 bases and 0 bases, with 14 bases remaining between them. CDR1 and CDR2 from the germline V gene are SGHRS and YFSETQ. CDR3 in amino acids: CASTPDWSSTDTQYF. As DNA, the CDR3 is TGCGCCAGCACCCCCGACTGGTCTAGCACAGATACGCAGTATTTT.

The table lists this clone with a count of one. The chain recombines TRBV25-1 with TRBJ2-7; weak D call: TRBD2 (5 bases). Per germline, CDR1 MGHDK and CDR2 SYGVNS. This CDR3 is built from 16 residues. With 2 bases removed from V and 2 bases from J, the gap between germline ends came to 16 bases. The CDR3 coding sequence is TGTGCCAGCAGTGAACCGGGGAGCGCCGGGCCCTACGAGCAGTACTTC. Translating it yields CASSEPGSAGPYEQYF.

CDR3: CASSPGGTQYF. The CDR3 DNA reads as TGTGCCAGCAGCCCGGGGGGGACCCAGTACTTC. The chain has TRBV7-2 and TRBJ2-5, with TRBD2 identical over 7 bases. CDR3 length equals 11 residues. Germline V gives CDR1 SGHTA, CDR2 FQGNSA. V dropped 5 bases and J dropped 7; count of bases not matched to a gene: 1.

This chain joins TRBV2 and TRBJ2-3, with 7 nucleotides matching TRBD2. Germline V gives CDR1 SNHLY, CDR2 FYNNEI. The CDR3 consists of 14 residues. V was pared by 0 bases and J by 5 bases, with 2 bases of the junction left unmatched. The CDR3 DNA is TGTGCCAGCAGTGAAGCGGGGAGGGTAGATACGCAGTATTTT. Protein product: CASSEAGRVDTQYF.

J is TRBJ2-2 and V is TRBV7-6; D is perhaps TRBD1 (5 bases). CDR3 length: 14 amino acids. V dropped 8 bases and J dropped 2 bases, with 12 bases sitting between them. Per germline, CDR1 SGHVS and CDR2 FNYEAQ. The CDR3 DNA sequence: TGTGCCAGCGTAGACAGCATCAACACCGGGGAGCTGTTTTTT. This gives the protein CASVDSINTGELFF.

The chain links TRBV4-3 to TRBJ2-3; 8 bases agree with TRBD1. V shed 0 bases, J shed 2 bases, and the junction held 7 bases outside the gene matches. This CDR3 has 17 residues. Germline CDR1 is LGHNA and CDR2 is YSLEER. The CDR3 is CASSQDPDRDSTDTQYF. The CDR3 region has the DNA TGCGCCAGCAGCCAAGATCCGGACAGGGATTCCACAGATACGCAGTATTTT.

This chain joins TRBV19 and TRBJ2-7; maybe TRBD1 (5 bases). V was cut by 3 bases and J by 3 bases, with 24 bases left in between. CDR3 length: 18 amino acids. Germline CDR1 reads LNHDA; CDR2 reads SQIVND (reference sequence). CDR3 in amino acids: CASSIVGPRAGTNYEQYF. Written as DNA, the CDR3 is TGTGCCAGTAGTATCGTGGGGCCCCGGGCAGGAACTAACTACGAGCAGTACTTC.

The chain couples TRBV27 to TRBJ2-1; D not certain. The V end lost 3 bases, the J end lost 5 bases, and 5 bases lay between the germline ends. The CDR3 totals 12 residues. Germline V gives CDR1 MNHEY, CDR2 SMNVEV (reference sequence). Written as DNA, the CDR3 is TGTGCCAGCAGTTTTCAGAACAATGAGCAGTTCTTC. Translating it yields CASSFQNNEQFF.

The rearrangement joins TRBV6-6 to TRBJ1-3; a possible D gene is TRBD1 (5 bases). Trimming left V 0 bases short and J 4 bases short, with 10 bases between. In germline, CDR1 is MNHNY, CDR2 SVGAGI (reference sequence). The length of the CDR3 is 15 residues. Here the CDR3 reads CASSYSSGMGNTIYF. The DNA of the CDR3 is TGTGCCAGCAGTTACTCATCAGGGATGGGAAACACCATATATTTT.